The sequence of this TCR beta chain was determined in a study of spatial heterogeneity in lung cancer. Time point given: sample taken at primary tumor resection. Whole RNA came from tumor, nontumor lung or frozen PBMC and was sequenced without being sorted. Germline values: CDR1 LGHDT, CDR2 YNNKEL (reference sequence). The CDR3 contains 14 residues. V gave up 4 bases and J gave up 3 bases, with 12 bases separating them. Using its own MiXCR run on the 5' RACE reads, TCRdb lists one record per CDR3 protein. The table records about 95,000 distinct CDR3 sequences, approximately 8.6% of them present only once.

The chain joins TRBV3-1 to TRBJ1-1; the D gene is possibly TRBD1 (6 bases). The sequences come from PBMCs, collected at surgery. The receptor comes from a male donor with early-stage non-small cell lung cancer. The chain's CDR3 is CASSPAGGDTEAFF. DNA for the CDR3: TGTGCCAGCAGCCCAGCTGGGGGCGACACTGAAGCTTTCTTT.